Below, 21 T cell receptor beta chains from the same sample are listed, as sequenced in a study of TIL therapy for anti-PD-1-resistant metastatic lung cancer (dated by TCRdb to the early 2020s). TCR beta CDR3 regions were amplified from genomic DNA by bias-controlled multiplex PCR with the immunoSEQ v3 hsTCRB kit. What TCRdb holds here is the immuneACCESS table cut down to in-frame rearrangements. Part of the clones is not present; checked against another copy, under half of the missing clones reflect an unresolved V gene, and the others are unexplained. The sample records 50,000 to 60,000 clones, roughly four fifths of which are singletons. Jointly, the top ten make up 2.9% of the sample. The time point label here, explained by the study, means: pre-treatment sample, taken before nivolumab and TIL therapy. The specimen was blood, collected at baseline. The receptors stem from a person aged 25 to 85 with non-small cell lung cancer.

This clone came up once. This CDR3 reads CASSLQGSGELFF. CDR3 nucleotide sequence: TGTGCCAGCAGCCTTCAGGGTTCCGGGGAGCTGTTTTTT. The chain combines TRBV7-3 with TRBJ2-2; a weak D match, TRBD1 (5 bases). The V gene lost 5 bases and the J gene lost 6 bases, with 10 bases spanning the gap. CDR1 and CDR2 from the germline V gene are SGHTA and FQGTGA. The length of the CDR3 is 13 residues.

The chain couples TRBV11-2 to TRBJ2-7; TRBD1 aligns across 9 bases. CDR1 is SGHAT and CDR2 is FQNNGV in the germline V gene. This CDR3 spans 15 amino acids. Unmatched junction bases numbered 7, after V lost 5 bases and J lost 2 bases. The CDR3 loop reads CASSPQGTGPYEQYF. DNA for the CDR3: TGTGCCAGCAGCCCCCAGGGGACAGGGCCCTACGAGCAGTACTTC.

The V call is TRBV5-1, the J call TRBJ2-2; 11 bases fit TRBD2. The CDR3 is made up of 17 amino acids. The trim removed 4 bases at V and 2 bases at J, leaving 7 bases unmatched. Germline CDR1 and CDR2: SGHRS and YFSETQ. In nucleotides, the CDR3 is TGCGCCAGCAGCCCACACACTAGCGGGGGAAACACCGGGGAGCTGTTTTTT. Its protein product is CASSPHTSGGNTGELFF.

The genes are TRBV28 and TRBJ2-3; possibly TRBD1 or TRBD2 for D (5 bases each). The germline CDR1 and CDR2 sequences are MDHEN and SYDVKM. The CDR3 has 13 residues. The V end lost 6 bases, the J end lost 6 bases, and 13 bases lay between the germline ends. The CDR3 protein is CASRPRGEDTQYF. CDR3 DNA: TGTGCCAGCAGACCGAGGGGCGAGGATACGCAGTATTTT. Based on the CDR3 plus reference TRBV28 and TRBJ2-3, the full variable domain is DVKVTQSSRYLVKRTGEKVFLECVQDMDHENMFWYRQDPGLGLRLIYFSYDVKMKEKGDIPEGYSVSREKKERFSLILESASTNQTSMYLCASRPRGEDTQYFGPGTRLTVL.

The chain couples TRBV5-6 to TRBJ2-2; D is perhaps TRBD1 (5 bases). CDR1 and CDR2 (germline): SGHDT, YYEEEE. Deletions cut 4 bases from V and 5 bases from J, with 18 bases between. CDR3 length equals 16 residues. CDR3 loop: CASSRYRSRWTGELFF. The CDR3, as DNA: TGTGCCAGCAGCCGTTACAGGTCGCGATGGACCGGGGAGCTGTTTTTT.

V and J are TRBV21-1 and TRBJ2-3; the D call in the table, TRBD2, was not verified against the DNA. TRBV21-1 is a pseudogene locus. The CDR3 consists of 22 residues. The CDR3 sequence: CASSKPGGHSGVRKSSTDTQYF. The CDR3 nucleotides read TGTGCCAGCAGCAAACCAGGGGGGCATAGCGGGGTCAGAAAGTCCAGCACAGATACGCAGTATTTT.

The chain links TRBV3-1 (or the pseudogene TRBV3-2) to TRBJ2-7; D perhaps matches TRBD2 (6 bases). V gave up 0 bases and J gave up 0 bases, with 15 bases separating them. Germline V gives CDR1 LGHDT, CDR2 YNNKEL (reference sequence). The CDR3 contains 17 residues. This CDR3 reads CASSQDQRRGSSYEQYF. In DNA, the CDR3 is TGTGCCAGCAGCCAAGATCAAAGGCGGGGTAGCTCCTACGAGCAGTACTTC.

The rearrangement joins TRBV15 to TRBJ2-7; unclear D gene. V lost 3 bases and J lost 6, with 24 bases in between. Germline V gene lookup returns CDR1 LNHNV and CDR2 YYDKDF (reference sequence). The CDR3 contains 17 residues. DNA of the CDR3: TGTGCCACCAGCAGCCGCACCCGGGCCATTCTGCCCAGCGAGCAGTACTTC. It yields the protein CATSSRTRAILPSEQYF.

V usage is TRBV2 and J usage is TRBJ2-3, with TRBD2 matching over 9 bases. CDR1 SNHLY and CDR2 FYNNEI come from the germline V gene. The length of the CDR3 is 14 residues. Trimming at V came to 8 bases and at J to 0 bases, leaving 3 bases not matched to a gene. This chain's CDR3 is CASRSGGSTDTQYF. In nucleotides, the CDR3 is TGTGCCAGCCGTAGCGGGGGTAGCACAGATACGCAGTATTTT.

The chain has TRBV19 and TRBJ1-1; no definite D call. Germline CDR1 reads LNHDA; CDR2 reads SQIVND (reference sequence). The V end was cut by 3 bases, the J end by 0 bases, with 11 bases between. The CDR3 runs to 15 residues. CDR3 residues: CASSIPIGMNTEAFF. The CDR3 coding sequence is TGTGCCAGTAGTATTCCGATTGGCATGAACACTGAAGCTTTCTTT.

The J gene is TRBJ2-6, the V gene TRBV5-8, with D possibly matching TRBD2 (5 bases). The germline V gene has CDR1 SGHTS and CDR2 YDEGEE. The germline V and J ends were trimmed by 4 bases and 0 bases, with 8 bases remaining between them. This CDR3 has 15 amino acids. CDR3 nucleotide sequence: TGTGCCAGCAGCCGGACTCCCTCTGGGGCCAACGTCCTGACTTTC. This sequence encodes CASSRTPSGANVLTF. Drawing the rest from reference TRBV5-8 and TRBJ2-6, the complete variable domain is EAGVTQSPTHLIKTRGQQATLRCSPISGHTSVYWYQQALGLGLQFLLWYDEGEERNRGNFPPRFSGRQFPNYSSELNVNALELEDSALYLCASSRTPSGANVLTFGAGSRLTVL.

The chain links TRBV7-3 to TRBJ2-5; 8 bases fit TRBD2. Germline V lookup: CDR1 SGHTA, CDR2 FQGTGA. The CDR3 spans 15 residues. Unmatched junction bases numbered 5, after V lost 1 base and J lost 4 bases. In nucleotides, the CDR3 is TGTGCCAGCAGCTTAATGGGGACTAGTACAGAGACCCAGTACTTC. The encoded protein is CASSLMGTSTETQYF. Variable domain in full (rest from reference TRBV7-3 and TRBJ2-5): GAGVSQTPSNKVTEKGKYVELRCDPISGHTALYWYRQSLGQGPEFLIYFQGTGAADDSGLPNDRFFAVRPEGSVSTLKIQRTERGDSAVYLCASSLMGTSTETQYFGPGTRLLVL.

A few counts support this clone. J is TRBJ2-5 and V is TRBV30; D uncertain. Germline assignment: CDR1 GTSNPN and CDR2 SVGIG (reference sequence). The CDR3 runs to 12 residues. The V end lost 4 bases, the J end lost 5 bases, and 11 bases lay between the germline ends. The CDR3 protein is CAWTGNPETQYF. As DNA, the CDR3 is TGTGCCTGGACAGGTAATCCGGAGACCCAGTACTTC.

V and J are TRBV6-2 or TRBV6-3 and TRBJ1-1; no reliable D call. The CDR3 has 11 residues. With 6 bases removed from V and 4 bases from J, the gap between germline ends came to 6 bases. Looked up from germline, CDR1 is MNHEY and CDR2 is SVGEGT. CDR3 nucleotides: TGTGCCAGCAGCGGAACCACTGAAGCTTTCTTT. This sequence encodes CASSGTTEAFF.

The chain uses TRBV24-1 and TRBJ2-6; 7 bases are a match to TRBD2. The CDR3 consists of 19 residues. CDR1 KGHDR and CDR2 SFDVKD come from the germline V gene. V lost 2 bases, J lost 0 bases, and 9 bases stayed unmatched. CDR3 protein: CATSDYRGRGSSGANVLTF. The CDR3 DNA is TGTGCCACCAGTGATTATCGCGGGCGGGGGAGCTCTGGGGCCAACGTCCTGACTTTC.

This chain joins TRBV18 and TRBJ2-1; D is possibly TRBD1 (5 bases). V was pared by 5 bases and J by 0 bases, with 11 bases between. CDR1 and CDR2 (germline): KGHSH, LQKENI. This CDR3 comprises 15 residues. CDR3 loop: CASSSDRSSYNEQFF. CDR3 DNA: TGTGCCAGCTCATCCGACAGAAGCTCCTACAATGAGCAGTTCTTC.

This chain connects TRBV28 to TRBJ1-5, with no clear D. The V end lost 2 bases, the J end lost 4 bases, and 18 bases lay between the germline ends. Germline loops: CDR1 MDHEN, CDR2 SYDVKM. The CDR3 is 17 amino acids. The CDR3 DNA reads as TGTGCCAGCAGTTTACTGACACGTCTAAGGCCTAATCAGCCCCAGCATTTT. Amino acids: CASSLLTRLRPNQPQHF.

The chain links TRBV28 to TRBJ2-1, with D possibly TRBD2 on 6 matching bases. This CDR3 contains 12 residues. The ends were cut back, 3 bases at V and 10 bases at J, with 10 bases in the middle. Germline V gene lookup returns CDR1 MDHEN and CDR2 SYDVKM. CDR3 nucleotide sequence: TGTGCCAGCAGTTTTGCGGGAAAAGAGCAGTTCTTC. Its protein is CASSFAGKEQFF.

The V and J genes are TRBV5-6 and TRBJ2-1; D call uncertain. The CDR3 has 12 amino acids. CDR1 is SGHDT and CDR2 is YYEEEE in the germline V gene. V was trimmed by 0 bases and J by 9 bases, leaving 7 bases between them. CDR3 in amino acids: CASSLVAVEQFF. For the CDR3, the DNA is TGTGCCAGCAGCTTGGTTGCGGTTGAGCAGTTCTTC.

The chain is built from TRBV11-2 and TRBJ2-3; unclear D gene. Germline V CDR1 and CDR2: SGHAT, FQNNGV. V lost 3 bases and J 2 bases, leaving 6 bases between the germline ends. The CDR3 spans 13 residues. The CDR3 DNA sequence: TGTGCCAGCAGCTTCTCCAACACAGATACGCAGTATTTT. It is translated as CASSFSNTDTQYF.

This sequence joins TRBV7-2 and TRBJ2-5; 12 positions agree with TRBD2. The V and J ends lost 2 bases and 4 bases, in that order; junction bases with no gene match: 5. Germline assignment: CDR1 SGHTA and CDR2 FQGNSA. This CDR3 spans 16 amino acids. CDR3 bases: TGTGCCAGCAGCTTAAGGACTAGCGGGGTTGGAGAGACCCAGTACTTC. This translates into CASSLRTSGVGETQYF.